Below, 21 T cell receptor beta chains from the same sample are listed, as sequenced in a study of CD8 T cells in Susac syndrome (dated by TCRdb to between 2017 and 2020). The method behind the library was the immunoSEQ multiplex PCR assay. RNA was extracted using the RNeasy kit, and roughly 0.5 to 1 ug of the RNA was reverse transcribed with random hexamers. TCRdb handled the public reads itself, with Q25 trimming in fastp and clone calling in MiXCR, and kept productive beta chains. CDR3 protein duplicates are merged, each entry listing the most common genes and DNA. The sample table shows some 200,000 distinct CDR3 sequences, and approximately 95% are seen once. 0.15% to 0.2% of the sample belongs to the ten largest clones. Sequenced: CD8+ T cells from PBMCs. The source is a human donor with Susac syndrome.

The CDR3 spells CATSRDKAVPGTDTQYF. CDR3 DNA sequence: TGTGCCACCAGCAGAGACAAGGCGGTCCCTGGCACAGATACGCAGTATTTT. This chain uses TRBV15 with TRBJ2-3; D is ambiguous. Deletions cut 0 bases from V and 1 base from J, with 14 bases between. Germline CDR1 LNHNV, CDR2 YYDKDF (reference sequence). This CDR3 is built from 17 residues.

The rearrangement joins TRBV6-2 or TRBV6-3 to TRBJ2-7, with D unclear. The CDR3 has 13 amino acids. Looked up from germline, CDR1 is MNHEY and CDR2 is SVGEGT. Trimming shortened V by 4 bases and J by 3 bases, and 10 bases separated the two germline ends. The CDR3 DNA sequence: TGTGCCAGCAGTTGGAGCCACAGCTACGAGCAGTACTTC. Its protein is CASSWSHSYEQYF.

The chain carries TRBV4-1 and TRBJ2-5; D not certain. The CDR3 runs to 15 residues. Germline V lookup: CDR1 MGHRA, CDR2 YSYEKL. The V gene lost 0 bases and the J gene lost 4 bases, with 12 bases spanning the gap. The CDR3 nucleotides are TGCGCCAGCAGCCAAGACTTGAGTACCCCAGAGACCCAGTACTTC. It is translated as CASSQDLSTPETQYF.

DNA for the CDR3: TGCGCCAGCAGCCTCTCGACAAGTAGCAATCAGCCCCAGCATTTT. It encodes CASSLSTSSNQPQHF. The rearrangement links TRBV4-1 to TRBJ1-5, with unresolved D. This CDR3 spans 15 amino acids. The V end lost 4 bases, the J end lost 0 bases, and 10 bases lay between the germline ends. Germline-derived CDR1 and CDR2 are MGHRA and YSYEKL.

The chain has TRBV12-3 or TRBV12-4 and TRBJ1-3, with D possibly matching TRBD1 (6 bases). This CDR3 is built from 14 residues. V lost 5 bases, J lost 2 bases, and 10 bases lay in between. The CDR3 coding sequence is TGTGCCAGCAGTGAAACAGGGACTGGAAACACCATATATTTT. This gives the protein CASSETGTGNTIYF.

This clonotype came up once. For the CDR3, the DNA is TGTGCCAGCAGCGTAGCCGGGACTAGCGGGGATCTGTCGGCAGATACGCAGTATTTT. Its protein product is CASSVAGTSGDLSADTQYF. J is TRBJ2-3 and V is TRBV9; 13 bases line up with TRBD2. CDR3 length: 19 residues. Per germline, CDR1 SGDLS and CDR2 YYNGEE. V was clipped by 0 bases and J by 4 bases; unmatched bases: 11.

This chain connects TRBV3-1 to TRBJ1-1; D is possibly TRBD1 (5 bases). V was clipped by 2 bases and J by 8 bases, with 9 bases between them. The CDR3 runs to 12 residues. The germline V gene has CDR1 LGHDT and CDR2 YNNKEL (reference sequence). The CDR3 loop reads CASSQSAGEAFF. As DNA, the CDR3 is TGTGCCAGCAGCCAATCGGCAGGGGAAGCTTTCTTT.

This clonotype was seen a few times. The chain has TRBV5-4 and TRBJ1-2; 9 bases match TRBD1. J lost 7 bases, V lost 5 bases, and 6 bases had no gene match. Germline V gene data show CDR1 as SGHNT and CDR2 as YYREEE (reference sequence). CDR3 length: 13 residues. CDR3 loop: CASSSGTGFGYTF. The CDR3, as DNA: TGTGCCAGCAGTTCCGGGACAGGGTTTGGCTACACCTTC.

The chain employs TRBV11-1 and TRBJ2-5, with no clear D. Germline V gene data show CDR1 as SGHAT and CDR2 as FQDESV (reference sequence). This CDR3 is built from 13 residues. V dropped 4 bases and J dropped 5 bases, with 11 bases sitting between them. The CDR3 protein is CASSSGRRETQYF. The DNA for the CDR3 is TGTGCCAGCAGCTCAGGACGTCGGGAGACCCAGTACTTC.

This chain links TRBV12-3 or TRBV12-4 with TRBJ2-3; the match to TRBD2 covers 7 bases. V lost 5 bases, J lost 2 bases, and 7 bases stayed unmatched. The CDR3 has 15 amino acids. The CDR3 nucleotides are TGTGCCAGCAGTCCGGAGACTAGCCCCACAGATACGCAGTATTTT. Its protein is CASSPETSPTDTQYF.

The J gene is TRBJ2-5, the V gene TRBV13, with 9 bases matching TRBD2. Germline trimming cut 7 bases from V and 2 bases from J; bases unmatched to any gene: 5. The germline V gene has CDR1 PRHDT and CDR2 FYEKMQ (reference sequence). The CDR3 is 14 amino acids. DNA of the CDR3: TGTGCCAGCAACCCGCGGGGGGGACAAGAGACCCAGTACTTC. The encoded protein is CASNPRGGQETQYF.

The chain uses TRBV7-9 and TRBJ1-5; D is ambiguous. Germline CDR1 reads SEHNR; CDR2 reads FQNEAQ (reference sequence). V lost 3 bases to trimming and J lost 7 bases, with 19 bases between them. The CDR3 is 16 residues long. CDR3 region: CASSLGRTLLGQPQHF. The CDR3 DNA reads TGTGCCAGCAGCTTGGGTAGGACCCTCCTAGGACAGCCCCAGCATTTT.

The chain couples TRBV3-1 to TRBJ2-7; tentative D call: TRBD2 (7 bases). V lost 0 bases to trimming and J lost 5 bases, with 14 bases between them. Germline V gene sequence: CDR1 LGHDT, CDR2 YNNKEL (reference sequence). The CDR3 is 15 amino acids. CDR3 bases: TGTGCCAGCAGCCAAGAGGATCGGGGGGCTGACGAGCAGTACTTC. Translation: CASSQEDRGADEQYF.

The rearrangement links TRBV18 to TRBJ2-4; D may correspond to TRBD1 or TRBD2 (5 bases each). The CDR3 is 18 residues long. CDR1 is KGHSH and CDR2 is LQKENI in the germline V gene. Between the trimmed V and J ends, which lost 4 bases and 0 bases, there was a span of 19 bases. CDR3 coding DNA: TGTGCCAGCTCACGGGACGCTCCCGAAGAGATAGCCAAAAACATTCAGTACTTC. Protein: CASSRDAPEEIAKNIQYF.

Concerning this clonotype itself: One end of the junction varies from germline; a read error may be responsible. This chain uses TRBV29-1 with TRBJ1-1, with 8 positions matching TRBD1. Germline CDR1 SQVTM, CDR2 ANQGSEA. This CDR3 is 12 amino acids long. CDR3 protein: CSVEEQGAEAFF. The CDR3 DNA reads TGCAGCGTGGAAGAACAGGGGGCTGAAGCTTTCTTT.

The J gene is TRBJ2-3, the V gene TRBV7-9; 8 bases map to TRBD2. Germline CDR1 reads SEHNR; CDR2 reads FQNEAQ (reference sequence). This CDR3 is built from 14 residues. V was clipped by 6 bases and J by 6 bases; unmatched bases: 8. The CDR3 region has the DNA TGTGCCAGCAGGGCAGCGGGGGTGCTCGATACGCAGTATTTT. The encoded protein is CASRAAGVLDTQYF.

The chain carries TRBV6-5 and TRBJ2-1; possible D gene TRBD2, 5 bases. V was clipped by 4 bases and J by 0 bases, with 13 bases between them. The CDR3 extends over 16 amino acids. CDR1 is MNHEY and CDR2 is SVGAGI in the germline V gene. The CDR3 loop reads CASSSPTGSSYNEQFF. CDR3 DNA sequence: TGTGCCAGCAGTTCCCCGACGGGAAGCTCCTACAATGAGCAGTTCTTC.

The chain recombines TRBV12-3 or TRBV12-4 with TRBJ2-5; 9 bases are a match to TRBD2. The CDR3 runs 15 residues. V dropped 1 base and J dropped 5; count of bases not matched to a gene: 5. CDR3 sequence (DNA): TGTGCCAGCAGTTTAGGGCGGGGGGGCATCGAGACCCAGTACTTC. This encodes CASSLGRGGIETQYF.

For the CDR3, the DNA is TGTGCCAGCAGCTTAGTTGGGGTAGCGGGGGGCCGTGCCACCTACGAGCAGTACTTC. Translating gives CASSLVGVAGGRATYEQYF. The gene calls are TRBV11-2 and TRBJ2-7; 10 nucleotides align to TRBD2. The CDR3 is 19 amino acids. Trimming removed 1 base from V and 2 bases from J; junction bases left unmatched: 14. Per the germline V gene, CDR1 is SGHAT and CDR2 is FQNNGV.

The V gene is TRBV4-1, the J gene TRBJ2-1, with D possibly TRBD2 on 5 matching bases. The CDR3 is 14 amino acids. The V and J ends lost 0 bases and 5 bases respectively, with 8 bases between them. CDR1 MGHRA and CDR2 YSYEKL come from the germline V gene. This chain's CDR3 is CASSQELRDNEQFF. CDR3 bases: TGCGCCAGCAGCCAAGAGCTGCGGGACAATGAGCAGTTCTTC.

This clonotype came up once. The chain couples TRBV5-1 to TRBJ2-7, with D perhaps matching TRBD2 (6 bases). In germline, CDR1 is SGHRS, CDR2 YFSETQ. V lost 4 bases, J lost 1 base, and 12 bases lay in between. There are 14 residues in the CDR3. In DNA form, the CDR3 reads TGCGCCAGCAGCGCCCCCGGGACTTCCTACGAGCAGTACTTC. Protein: CASSAPGTSYEQYF.